This TCR beta chain was obtained from a study of vaccination effects on CD4 cells after COVID-19. General study results and limits: Few convalescent patients were studied, and early post-infection samples were lacking.

This CDR3 has 14 amino acids. CDR1 is SGHTA and CDR2 is FQGTGA in the germline V gene. V was cut by 5 bases and J by 2 bases, with 12 bases left in between. Sequencing was preceded by expansion of antigen-specific CD4+ T cells with viral peptide pools in the ViraFEST assay. After about 10 days in culture, the CD4+ T cells were isolated. The healthy vaccine recipients, who had no prior SARS-CoV-2 infection, showed negative nucleocapsid antibodies. Profiled with immunoSEQ multiplex PCR; TCRdb holds only in-frame clones, not every one. The data show approximately 74,000 clones, 65% to 80% seen once. Remarks on this clone: Antigen specificity is unknown.

V usage is TRBV7-3 and J usage is TRBJ2-5; D not resolved. Sequencing used CD4+ T cells from PBMCs cultured with HCoV-NL63 spike peptides, obtained before COVID-19 vaccination. The TCR originated in a human donor who received a COVID-19 vaccine. The CDR3: CASSPYSLQETQYF. CDR3 bases: TGTGCCAGCAGCCCCTACAGCCTGCAAGAGACCCAGTACTTC.